This record concerns one T cell receptor beta chain sequence. Its specificity is not known. This specimen comes from a study of cytomegalovirus exposure and HLA in healthy donors. V was pared by 2 bases and J by 5 bases, with 16 bases between. Germline V gene sequence: CDR1 SEHNR, CDR2 FQNEAQ (reference sequence). CDR3 length equals 15 residues. Findings and limits, study-wide: In vitro experiments confirmed that three CMV-associated chains were specific for CMV antigens.

Researchers ran the PCR with 60 Vbeta and 13 Jbeta primers. Sequenced by immunoSEQ multiplex PCR; TCRdb stores in-frame clones only, minus some. The table shows under 300,000 clones, with 81% occurring only once. This TCR was recovered from a woman in her fifties or sixties in good health and CMV-seropositive. Material for sequencing was PBMCs. The chain couples TRBV7-9 to TRBJ2-7, with D possibly matching TRBD2 (6 bases). The CDR3 sequence: CASSLPGGRSHEQYF. In DNA, the CDR3 is TGTGCCAGCAGCTTACCTGGGGGGAGGTCCCACGAGCAGTACTTC.